This TCR beta chain was profiled in a study of cytomegalovirus exposure and HLA in healthy donors. Study-level information: An early release of data contained approximately 80 million unique TCRs, which came from HLA-typed donors.

General observations from the study: Reports indicate that TCR beta sequences accurately predicted the HLA-A and HLA-B alleles of most subjects. Further analysis, carried out later, found HLA-associated TCR beta chains more clonally expanded than equally common other chains.

With 2 bases removed from V and 4 bases from J, the gap between germline ends came to 12 bases. Per the germline V gene, CDR1 is GTSNPN and CDR2 is SVGIG (reference sequence). CDR3 size: 13 residues. PCR used 60 Vbeta primers and 13 Jbeta primers. In the original analysis: In a later analysis, of approximately 81 million unique beta chains, roughly 10 million appeared in at least two donors. The method was immunoSEQ multiplex PCR; TCRdb's version includes in-frame clones alone and lacks a portion of them. V, J and clone size are taken as reported in that table, and D and trimming were inferred from the DNA itself. The sample includes more than 75,000 clones, under 80% seen only once; the top ten take about 8.6%. Remarks on this clone: The antigen is not known.

This chain connects TRBV30 to TRBJ2-7, with D tentatively TRBD1 (6 bases). The source is a middle-aged man in good health and CMV-seropositive. The sequencing sample was made of PBMCs. This CDR3 reads CAWSWNRDYEQYF. CDR3 sequence (DNA): TGTGCCTGGAGTTGGAACAGGGATTACGAGCAGTACTTC.